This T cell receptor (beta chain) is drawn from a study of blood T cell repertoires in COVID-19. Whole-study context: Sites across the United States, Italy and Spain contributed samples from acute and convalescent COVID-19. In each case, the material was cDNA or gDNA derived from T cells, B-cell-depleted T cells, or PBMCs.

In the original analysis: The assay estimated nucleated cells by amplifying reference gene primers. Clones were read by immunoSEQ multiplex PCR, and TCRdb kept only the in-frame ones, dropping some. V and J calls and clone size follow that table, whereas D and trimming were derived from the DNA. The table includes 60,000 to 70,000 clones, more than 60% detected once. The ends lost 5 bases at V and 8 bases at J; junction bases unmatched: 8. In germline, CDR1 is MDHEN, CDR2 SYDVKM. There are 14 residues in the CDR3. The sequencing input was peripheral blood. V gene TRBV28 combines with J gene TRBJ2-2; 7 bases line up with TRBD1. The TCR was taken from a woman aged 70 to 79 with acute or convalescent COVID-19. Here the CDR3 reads CASSITGVRGELFF. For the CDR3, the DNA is TGTGCCAGCAGTATCACAGGGGTTAGGGGGGAGCTGTTTTTT.